The 5 T cell receptor beta chains below were found in one sample sequenced in a study of molecular identifiers for immune sequencing clone quantification. TCRdb independently ran MiXCR on the PCR reads; one entry per CDR3 protein. This sample has 70,000 to 95,000 distinct CDR3 sequences, with roughly 19% found just once. The specimen was naive CD8+ T cells from blood, with Jurkat cell RNA spiked in. As for subset: FACS-sorted CD8+CD4-CCR7+CD45RA+ naive T cells. The source of these receptors is a human donor in good health. Some libraries in this study had Jurkat cell RNA spiked in.

This clonotype appeared many times. V usage is TRBV11-2 and J usage is TRBJ2-4; D is ambiguous. The ends were cut back, 1 base at V and 7 bases at J, with 2 bases in the middle. Germline assignment: CDR1 SGHAT and CDR2 FQNNGV. CDR3 length: 11 residues. The CDR3 sequence: CASSLVNIQYF. In nucleotides, the CDR3 is TGTGCCAGCAGCTTAGTGAACATTCAGTACTTC. Using reference TRBV11-2 and TRBJ2-4 for the parts outside the CDR3, the full variable domain is EAGVAQSPRYKIIEKRQSVAFWCNPISGHATLYWYQQILGQGPKLLIQFQNNGVVDDSQLPKDRFSAERLKGVDSTLKIQPAKLEDSAVYLCASSLVNIQYFGAGTRLSVL.

V usage is TRBV11-2 and J usage is TRBJ2-7, with D possibly TRBD1 on 5 matching bases. The germline gives CDR1 SGHAT, CDR2 FQNNGV. The V end was cut by 5 bases, the J end by 0 bases, with 11 bases between. This CDR3 is 14 amino acids long. The CDR3 loop is CASSPQDNSYEQYF. Here the CDR3 DNA reads TGTGCCAGCAGCCCACAGGACAACTCCTACGAGCAGTACTTC.

Details on this clonotype: A much more abundant neighbour one base away suggests this may be a read error. This chain connects TRBV6-2 or TRBV6-3 to TRBJ1-2; D is ambiguous. CDR1 MNHEY and CDR2 SVGEGT come from the germline V gene. This CDR3 is built from 14 residues. CDR3 bases: TGTGCCAGCAGCCCCAGACGGATTAACTATAGCTACACCTTC. Protein: CASSPRRINYSYTF.

This clonotype appeared many times. This sequence joins TRBV21-1 and TRBJ2-3. TRBV21-1 is reported as a pseudogene. This CDR3 comprises 14 residues. DNA of the CDR3: TGTGCCAGCAGCACTGGCGGTTGCACAGATACGCAGTATTTT. Amino acids: CASSTGGCTDTQYF.

The table lists this clonotype with many counts. The chain joins TRBV9 to TRBJ2-1; D remains unclear. Germline-derived CDR1 and CDR2 are SGDLS and YYNGEE. V was pared by 0 bases and J by 0 bases, with 7 bases between. This CDR3 comprises 15 residues. This CDR3 is CASSVAGLSYNEQFF. As DNA, the CDR3 is TGTGCCAGCAGCGTAGCGGGCCTCTCCTACAATGAGCAGTTCTTC.